The present entry profiles one T cell receptor (beta chain) with its context. Its antigen remains unidentified. Per-base qualities were not stored, and no clone one base away is much larger. What the treatment or condition label conveys for this sample: live attenuated yellow fever vaccine strain. At every blood-draw timepoint, two biological replicates of bulk PBMCs were collected. A standard Ficoll-Paque protocol was used to isolate PBMCs from peripheral blood. TriZol was used to extract RNA from bulk PBMCs, CD4 and CD8 fractions, and dextramer-positive and dextramer-negative fractions. The data originate from a study of T cells after yellow fever vaccination (dated by TCRdb to about 2019). Notes on the research overall: The SMART-Seq v4 Ultra Low Input RNA kit was used to prepare libraries from fractions with low cell numbers. To follow T-cell clones before and after both primary and booster YFV17D yellow fever vaccination, bulk TCR alpha and beta repertoires underwent longitudinal sequencing. Two healthy male donors, one aged 18 to 30 and one aged 30 to 40 years, made up the cohort. Bulk PBMC replicates and cell subsets were isolated from blood drawn at multiple timepoints before and after both primary and secondary immunization. Beyond this particular receptor, the publication reports: After the booster, most clones that had expanded after primary vaccination were detected again (approximately 97% of CD4 and around nine tenths of CD8), suggesting broad maintenance of memory. Compared with the primary T-cell response, the secondary T-cell response was faster but weaker, reaching its peak on day 5 rather than on day 15. FACS-sorted repertoires could contain abundant contaminating clonotypes from the bulk population, so computational filtering was required. A small share of clonotypes was detected in both CD4 and CD8 compartments, with the overlap likely arising from convergent recombination. Only a couple of donors were included in the study, so the extent to which the findings can be generalized is limited.

The CDR3 contains 13 residues, cysteine and phenylalanine counted. Only the CDR3 region is kept as DNA, spanning 39 bases read in frame from base 1. Clipping removes 7 bases from V and 6 bases from J, with 8 as the unmatched junction base count. From the germline V gene, CDR1 is SGHRS and CDR2 is YFSETQ. TCR cDNA was synthesized by 5'RACE template switching, through which a universal primer site and unique molecular identifiers were introduced. Priming of cDNA synthesis was performed from both the TCR alpha and TCR beta constant segments. Library amplification involved two PCR steps, and the second step added sample barcodes and sequencing adapters. Sequencing of libraries was done on Illumina HiSeq 2500 (2x100 bp) or NovaSeq (2x150 bp). As for how the authors treated the data: Reads were demultiplexed and collapsed into UMI consensus sequences with MIGEC, and V(D)J alignment was performed with MiXCR. Vaccine-responding clonotypes were identified with edgeR using replicate PBMC samples, with FDR below 0.01 and a log2 fold change above 5 up to day 15 being required. Bulk clonotypes were assigned CD4 or CD8 identity according to which sequenced CD4 or CD8 repertoire held them at higher abundance. TCRdb reran the public reads through fastp at Q25 and MiXCR, keeping productive beta chains. Under each unique CDR3 protein, matching rows form one entry showing the most common genes and DNA. In this record, the V and J calls reflect TCRdb's handling and not the investigators' own analysis. The sample yields hundreds of thousands of distinct CDR3 sequences; 21% were counted once. About 16% of the sample comes from the top ten.

The rearrangement combines TRBV5-1 with TRBJ2-3, and TRBD1 matches 7 of the central bases. The sample consisted of PBMCs, taken roughly 20 days after the first yellow fever vaccination. This TCR was recovered from a man aged 18-30 years who received the YFV17D yellow fever vaccine. In nucleotides, the sequence is TGCGCCAGCTCGTATACAGGGGACGATACGCAGTATTTT. Translated, it reads CASSYTGDDTQYF.